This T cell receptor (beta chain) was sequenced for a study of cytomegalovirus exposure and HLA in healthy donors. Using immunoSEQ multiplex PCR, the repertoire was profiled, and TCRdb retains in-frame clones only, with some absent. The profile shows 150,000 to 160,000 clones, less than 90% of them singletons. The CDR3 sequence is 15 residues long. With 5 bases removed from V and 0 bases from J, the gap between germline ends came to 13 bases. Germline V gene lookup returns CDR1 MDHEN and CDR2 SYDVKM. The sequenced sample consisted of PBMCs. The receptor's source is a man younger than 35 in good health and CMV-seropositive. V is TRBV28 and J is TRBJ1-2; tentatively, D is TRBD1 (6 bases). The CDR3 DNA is TGTGCCAGCAGTCGCACAGGGCCGCCTAACTATGGCTACACCTTC. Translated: CASSRTGPPNYGYTF.